This paragraph covers one T cell receptor (beta chain) sequence. This sample is part of a study of T cell changes during pregnancy in multiple sclerosis. Data came from immunoSEQ multiplex PCR; TCRdb stores just in-frame clones and leaves some out. Among about 92,000 clones listed, 85% to 95% were seen once. Deletions cut 0 bases from V and 4 bases from J, with 8 bases between. The CDR3 has 13 amino acids. Germline values: CDR1 SGHDT, CDR2 YYEEEE. The receptor was isolated from a female donor with multiple sclerosis, enrolled in a pregnancy study. This chain uses TRBV5-6 with TRBJ2-7; no firm D call. The material was peripheral blood, obtained in the first trimester of pregnancy. CDR3 bases: TGTGCCAGCAGCTTGGGGTTCGGGTACGAGCAGTACTTC. Translated: CASSLGFGYEQYF. The full variable domain, rest sourced from reference TRBV5-6 and TRBJ2-7, is DAGVTQSPTHLIKTRGQQVTLRCSPKSGHDTVSWYQQALGQGPQFIFQYYEEEERQRGNFPDRFSGHQFPNYSSELNVNALLLGDSALYLCASSLGFGYEQYFGPGTRLTVT.